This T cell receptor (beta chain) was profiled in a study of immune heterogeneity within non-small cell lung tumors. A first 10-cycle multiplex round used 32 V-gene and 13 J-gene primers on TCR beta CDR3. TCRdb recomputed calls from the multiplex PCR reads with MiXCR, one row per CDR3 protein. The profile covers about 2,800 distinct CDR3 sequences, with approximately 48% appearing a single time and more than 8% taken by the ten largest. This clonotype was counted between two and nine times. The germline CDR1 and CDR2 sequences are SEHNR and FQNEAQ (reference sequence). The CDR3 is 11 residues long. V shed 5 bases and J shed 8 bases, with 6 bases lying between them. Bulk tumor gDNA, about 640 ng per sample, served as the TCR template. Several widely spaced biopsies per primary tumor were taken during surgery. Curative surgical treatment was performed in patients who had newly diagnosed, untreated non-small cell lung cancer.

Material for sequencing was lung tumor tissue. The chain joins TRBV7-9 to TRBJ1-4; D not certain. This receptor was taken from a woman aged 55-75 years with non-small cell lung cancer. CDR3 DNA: TGTGCCAGCAGCCCGGAGGAAAAACTGTTTTTT. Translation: CASSPEEKLFF.